This T cell receptor (beta chain) derives from a study of tissue T cells after allogeneic stem cell transplantation. Points on this clone: Germline and genes: mouse. The CDR3 goes on 1 residue after the read ends, and that part is filled in from the germline J gene.

Method: immunoSEQ multiplex PCR; TCRdb's copy keeps in-frame clones and lacks some. Of 4,500 to 5,500 clones in the sample, roughly 32% are singletons; the top ten hold approximately 9%. Time point here: mouse harvest day 14 after allogeneic transplant. Mouse grafts combined 10^7 T-cell-depleted bone marrow cells with 10^6 splenic CD5+ T cells. The germline V gene has CDR1 MNHDT and CDR2 YYDKIL. V was clipped by 1 base and J by 2 bases; unmatched bases: 3. The CDR3 consists of 16 residues. The TCR comes from a female BALB/c mouse given C57BL/6 T cells with graft-versus-host disease after an allogeneic hematopoietic cell transplant. Sequencing input: skin. V usage is TRBV17 and J usage is TRBJ2-2; 8 bases agree with TRBD1. CDR3 DNA (partial): TGTGCTAGCAGTAGAGGGACAGGGTTTAACACCGGGCAGCTCTAC. It codes for CASSRGTGFNTGQLY. The CDR3 reads in full as CASSRGTGFNTGQLYF.